The 27 T cell receptor beta chains reported below all come from one sample, sequenced in a study of OX40 agonist ivuxolimab in advanced cancers. Method: immunoSEQ multiplex PCR; TCRdb's copy keeps in-frame clones and lacks some. The sample has around 80,000 clones; less than 90% are singletons. The starting material was CD4+ or CD8+ T cells sorted from blood, obtained in a trial of the OX40 agonist ivuxolimab. Every receptor here comes from an adult with an advanced solid tumor such as melanoma, head and neck, liver or kidney cancer.

The chain couples TRBV7-2 to TRBJ1-1; D unresolved. This CDR3 has 13 amino acids. Trimming pared 3 bases from V and 5 bases from J, leaving 10 bases between. Germline loops: CDR1 SGHTA, CDR2 FQGNSA. Written as DNA, the CDR3 is TGTGCCAGCAGCTTTTCAAGGACGACTGAAGCTTTCTTT. This sequence encodes CASSFSRTTEAFF. Supplemented by reference TRBV7-2 and TRBJ1-1, the full variable domain reads GAGVSQSPSNKVTEKGKDVELRCDPISGHTALYWYRQSLGQGLEFLIYFQGNSAPDKSGLPSDRFSAERTGGSVSTLTIQRTQQEDSAVYLCASSFSRTTEAFFGQGTRLTVV.

On this clone itself: One junction end disagrees with the germline gene, perhaps due to a read error. This chain joins TRBV14 and TRBJ1-1; no clear D gene. Germline values: CDR1 SGHDN, CDR2 FVKESK. The CDR3 length is 13 residues. CDR3 DNA sequence: TGTGCCAGCAGCCAAAATCAGTACACTGGAGCTTTCTTT. This encodes CASSQNQYTGAFF.

The rearrangement joins TRBV19 to TRBJ1-4; 10 bases agree with TRBD1. CDR3 length: 15 residues. With V trimmed by 5 bases and J by 8 bases, 8 bases remained unmatched. Germline V lookup: CDR1 LNHDA, CDR2 SQIVND (reference sequence). This CDR3 reads CASSPRTGGTEKLFF. The CDR3 nucleotides read TGTGCCAGTAGTCCACGGACAGGGGGGACCGAAAAACTGTTTTTT.

This clone occurred once. The V gene is TRBV6-1, the J gene TRBJ2-1, with D possibly matching TRBD2 (6 bases). Looked up from germline, CDR1 is MNHNS and CDR2 is SASEGT. The length of the CDR3 is 15 residues. Deletions cut 6 bases from V and 9 bases from J, with 21 bases between. As DNA, the CDR3 is TGTGCCAGCAGCCGGGACTTCTCTAACGGGGGTGAGCAGTTCTTC. It translates to CASSRDFSNGGEQFF.

The V call is TRBV6-1, the J call TRBJ2-2, with 14 bases fitting TRBD2. CDR3 size: 16 residues. CDR1 is MNHNS, CDR2 SASEGT, per germline. V lost 4 bases to trimming and J lost 7 bases; unmatched junction nucleotides: 5. The CDR3 protein is CASSAWTSGGHGELFF. CDR3 sequence (DNA): TGTGCCAGCAGTGCCTGGACTAGCGGGGGGCACGGGGAGCTGTTTTTT.

The gene calls are TRBV11-2 and TRBJ1-2; TRBD1 agrees at 8 bases. The CDR3 has 17 amino acids. Germline trimming cut 5 bases from V and 5 bases from J; bases unmatched to any gene: 16. Germline loops: CDR1 SGHAT, CDR2 FQNNGV. CDR3 region: CASSREDGAGGMYGYTF. CDR3 DNA sequence: TGTGCCAGCAGCCGCGAGGACGGGGCAGGGGGCATGTATGGCTACACCTTC.

DNA for the CDR3: TGTGCCAGCTCACTTACTAGCGGGAGGACCCCAGGGAATACTGACAATGAGCAGTTCTTC. Residues: CASSLTSGRTPGNTDNEQFF. The genes are TRBV18 and TRBJ2-1; 12 bases match TRBD2. Germline V gene data show CDR1 as KGHSH and CDR2 as LQKENI. The V segment lost 4 bases and the J segment 5 bases; nucleotides outside the gene matches: 18. This CDR3 spans 20 amino acids.

The rearrangement links TRBV5-1 to TRBJ1-1; D call uncertain. Deletions cut 3 bases from V and 0 bases from J, with 12 bases between. CDR3 length: 15 amino acids. CDR1 is SGHRS and CDR2 is YFSETQ in the germline V gene. The CDR3 DNA follows: TGCGCCAGCAGCTGGAATGTCGGACTGAACACTGAAGCTTTCTTT. Amino acids: CASSWNVGLNTEAFF.

The gene calls are TRBV5-1 and TRBJ2-7; 7 nucleotides match TRBD2. This CDR3 has 15 residues. V was clipped by 0 bases and J by 3 bases; unmatched bases: 6. The germline CDR1 and CDR2 sequences are SGHRS and YFSETQ. Here the CDR3 reads CASSLGASGVYEQYF. CDR3 in DNA: TGCGCCAGCAGCTTGGGGGCCAGCGGGGTCTACGAGCAGTACTTC.

The chain combines TRBV5-6 with TRBJ2-5, with TRBD2 identical over 7 bases. V shed 1 base and J 5 bases; nucleotides not matched to a gene: 11. The germline gives CDR1 SGHDT, CDR2 YYEEEE. CDR3 length equals 16 residues. CDR3 protein: CASSLNSLGGLETQYF. The CDR3, as DNA: TGTGCCAGCAGCTTGAATAGCTTGGGAGGGTTGGAGACCCAGTACTTC.

The rearrangement joins TRBV4-1 to TRBJ2-7, with 7 bases fitting TRBD2. The J segment lost 1 base and the V segment lost 3 bases, leaving 0 bases of the junction unmatched. The length of the CDR3 is 13 residues. Per the germline V gene, CDR1 is MGHRA and CDR2 is YSYEKL. CDR3 bases: TGCGCCAGCAGCCAGGGGGGGTCCTACGAGCAGTACTTC. Translation: CASSQGGSYEQYF.

J is TRBJ2-5 and V is TRBV7-3, with 10 bases that match TRBD2. The junction had 3 bases not matched to a gene; V was cut back by 0 bases and J by 2 bases. The CDR3 consists of 16 residues. CDR1 is SGHTA and CDR2 is FQGTGA in the germline V gene. CDR3 sequence: CASSLTSGGKQETQYF. As DNA, the CDR3 is TGTGCCAGCAGCTTAACTAGCGGGGGGAAGCAAGAGACCCAGTACTTC. Full variable domain (remainder filled in from reference TRBV7-3 and TRBJ2-5): GAGVSQTPSNKVTEKGKYVELRCDPISGHTALYWYRQSLGQGPEFLIYFQGTGAADDSGLPNDRFFAVRPEGSVSTLKIQRTERGDSAVYLCASSLTSGGKQETQYFGPGTRLLVL.

This clone appeared a few times. V gene TRBV11-2 combines with J gene TRBJ1-6, with 10 bases matching TRBD1. J lost 0 bases, V lost 2 bases, and 4 bases had no gene match. The CDR3 sequence is 18 residues long. Germline assignment: CDR1 SGHAT and CDR2 FQNNGV. CDR3 bases: TGTGCCAGCAGCTTAAGGACAGGGGGGAGCTCCTATAATTCACCCCTCCACTTT. Its protein is CASSLRTGGSSYNSPLHF. The full variable domain, completed using reference TRBV11-2 and TRBJ1-6, is EAGVAQSPRYKIIEKRQSVAFWCNPISGHATLYWYQQILGQGPKLLIQFQNNGVVDDSQLPKDRFSAERLKGVDSTLKIQPAKLEDSAVYLCASSLRTGGSSYNSPLHFGNGTRLTVT.

About this clone: This sample also contains other DNA sequences that code for the same CDR3. The CDR3 sequence is CASSQGGGDGYTF. The DNA for the CDR3 is TGCGCCAGCAGCCAAGGTGGCGGGGATGGCTACACCTTC. This chain connects TRBV4-3 to TRBJ1-2; D gene ambiguous. The CDR3 is 13 amino acids. Trimming removed 1 base at V and 6 bases at J, with 9 bases between. Germline V CDR1 and CDR2: LGHNA, YSLEER.

The gene calls are TRBV30 and TRBJ1-2; no reliable D call. Deletions cut 3 bases from V and 8 bases from J, with 19 bases between. Germline V gene sequence: CDR1 GTSNPN, CDR2 SVGIG (reference sequence). CDR3 length: 14 residues. CDR3 sequence: CAWRGFFSKEGYTF. DNA for the CDR3: TGTGCCTGGAGGGGTTTCTTTTCCAAGGAGGGCTACACCTTC.

V usage is TRBV6-6 and J usage is TRBJ1-5; the D is unclear. Germline lookup yields CDR1 MNHNY and CDR2 SVGAGI (reference sequence). Trimming removed 0 bases from V and 6 bases from J, with 6 bases in between. The length of the CDR3 is 13 residues. In DNA form, the CDR3 reads TGTGCCAGCAGTTACTCTAATGGTCAGCCCCAGCATTTT. Amino acid sequence: CASSYSNGQPQHF.

This clone has more than one count but fewer than ten. This chain uses TRBV7-2 with TRBJ2-1; D might be TRBD2 (5 bases). Germline V CDR1 and CDR2: SGHTA, FQGNSA. Trimming stripped 1 base from V and 7 bases from J, with 11 bases between. The CDR3 loop spans 14 amino acids. The chain's CDR3 is CASSLGTLRNEQFF. The DNA of the CDR3 is TGTGCCAGCAGCTTAGGGACTCTAAGGAATGAGCAGTTCTTC.

This rearrangement joins TRBV7-9 to TRBJ2-7; TRBD1 matches 12 bases. Per germline, CDR1 SEHNR and CDR2 FQNEAQ (reference sequence). V trimming: 5 bases; J trimming: 2 bases; junction bases outside the gene matches: 4. This CDR3 is built from 15 residues. In DNA, the CDR3 is TGTGCCAGCAGCCCGGGACAGGGGGCGACCTACGAGCAGTACTTC. Amino acid sequence: CASSPGQGATYEQYF.

The CDR3 nucleotides are TGTGCCAGCAGAAGTGACAGAGACACCGGGGAGCTGTTTTTT. Residues: CASRSDRDTGELFF. V is TRBV7-9 and J is TRBJ2-2; D possibly corresponds to TRBD1 (5 bases). The V gene lost 6 bases and the J gene lost 3 bases, with 11 bases spanning the gap. The CDR3 has 14 residues. Germline V gives CDR1 SEHNR, CDR2 FQNEAQ (reference sequence).

This rearrangement joins TRBV11-3 to TRBJ1-1; D is ambiguous. CDR3 size: 13 residues. V was cut by 6 bases and J by 0 bases, with 8 bases left in between. Looked up from germline, CDR1 is SGHNT and CDR2 is YENEEA. The CDR3 DNA is TGTGCCAGCAGTTTCTCGATGAACACTGAAGCTTTCTTT. Translation gives CASSFSMNTEAFF.

V is TRBV5-1 and J is TRBJ2-1, with 11 bases aligning to TRBD1. Germline V gene lookup returns CDR1 SGHRS and CDR2 YFSETQ. V dropped 6 bases and J dropped 7; count of bases not matched to a gene: 9. This CDR3 is 15 amino acids long. The CDR3 loop reads CASTRTGGASNEQFF. The CDR3 nucleotides are TGCGCCAGCACCCGGACAGGGGGCGCGTCAAATGAGCAGTTCTTC.

This clone showed up just once. The rearrangement uses TRBV19 and TRBJ2-1, with D perhaps TRBD2 (6 bases). This CDR3 region has 15 residues. V was pared by 5 bases and J by 10 bases, with 21 bases between. Germline CDR1 is LNHDA and CDR2 is SQIVND (reference sequence). CDR3 amino acids: CASSRPGLSRREQFF. The CDR3, as DNA: TGTGCCAGTAGTCGTCCGGGACTCTCGAGGAGGGAGCAGTTCTTC.

V is TRBV4-3 and J is TRBJ2-1; 12 bases fit TRBD2. The CDR3 length is 17 residues. The V gene's germline CDR1 is LGHNA and CDR2 YSLEER. V shed 1 base, J shed 10 bases, and the junction held 11 bases outside the gene matches. The CDR3 sequence: CASSQGLAGGRVEEQFF. The CDR3 DNA reads TGCGCCAGCAGCCAAGGCCTAGCGGGGGGGCGGGTGGAAGAGCAGTTCTTC.

The chain uses TRBV6-5 and TRBJ1-2; D may be TRBD1 (5 bases). The germline V gene encodes CDR1 MNHEY and CDR2 SVGAGI. The CDR3 totals 12 residues. V lost 6 bases, J lost 6 bases, and 11 bases lay in between. The CDR3 spells CASSSGRNGYTF. The CDR3 DNA is TGTGCCAGCAGCTCGGGACGGAATGGCTACACCTTC.

This clone was observed a single time. The chain joins TRBV4-2 to TRBJ2-5, with D possibly TRBD2 on 5 matching bases. V was clipped by 4 bases and J by 7 bases, with 13 bases between them. Germline CDR1 and CDR2: LGHNA and YNFKEQ. CDR3 length: 13 residues. The CDR3 region has the DNA TGTGCCAGCAGCCCCGGGATTTCAGGGACCCAGTACTTC. Its protein is CASSPGISGTQYF.

The V and J genes are TRBV6-4 and TRBJ1-6; unclear D gene. In germline, CDR1 is MRHNA, CDR2 SNTAGT. The length of the CDR3 is 14 residues. The V and J ends lost 4 bases and 8 bases respectively, with 12 bases between them. In DNA, the CDR3 is TGTGCCAGCAGTGTTCGGGAGTTTGATTCACCCCTCCACTTT. It translates to CASSVREFDSPLHF.

The CDR3 is CASRGTGGANVLTF. For the CDR3, the DNA is TGTGCCAGCAGGGGAACAGGTGGGGCCAACGTCCTGACTTTC. V usage is TRBV6-1 and J usage is TRBJ2-6; maybe TRBD1 (5 bases). The V gene lost 6 bases and the J gene lost 3 bases, with 9 bases spanning the gap. CDR3 length: 14 amino acids. Germline CDR1 is MNHNS and CDR2 is SASEGT.